This is a list of T cell receptor beta chains from one sample in a study of CD8 T cells in ankylosing spondylitis. TCRdb re-called the 5' RACE reads through MiXCR, storing one row per CDR3 protein. In the table there are approximately 350,000 distinct CDR3 sequences, roughly 22% of which are singletons. The material sequenced was blood, either unsorted or a sorted T cell fraction (not recorded which). The receptors originated from a male donor with ankylosing spondylitis or in good health (not recorded which). CDR3s include the opening cysteine and the closing phenylalanine or tryptophan.

J gene: TRBJ2-3
V gene: TRBV20-1
CDR3 protein: CSASYPPSKDTQYF

J gene: TRBJ2-5
V gene: TRBV3-1
CDR3 protein: CASSPYHGRWVETQYF

J gene: TRBJ2-7
V gene: TRBV7-9
CDR3 protein: CASSERDRAPEQYF

J gene: TRBJ2-3
V gene: TRBV2
CDR3 protein: CASSGAGGTDTQYF

J gene: TRBJ2-7
V gene: TRBV28
CDR3 protein: CASSYIGQPSYEQYF

J gene: TRBJ2-1
V gene: TRBV2
CDR3 protein: CASSGATGLYEQFF

J gene: TRBJ2-2
V gene: TRBV4-1
CDR3 protein: CASEPTGPGELFF

J gene: TRBJ2-1
V gene: TRBV20-1
CDR3 protein: CSARMQGSPIYEQFF

J gene: TRBJ2-3
V gene: TRBV4-1
CDR3 protein: CASSRTSGGVAGDTQYF

J gene: TRBJ2-3
V gene: TRBV12-5
CDR3 protein: CASAEGAGTTDTQYF

J gene: TRBJ1-5
V gene: TRBV5-1
CDR3 protein: CASSDGLATPQHF

J gene: TRBJ2-7
V gene: TRBV29-1
CDR3 protein: CSVRAVGEQYF

J gene: TRBJ2-7
V gene: TRBV30
CDR3 protein: CAWTGTGGIEQYF

J gene: TRBJ2-3
V gene: TRBV14
CDR3 protein: CASSQGLVSSADTQYF

J gene: TRBJ2-7
V gene: TRBV20-1
CDR3 protein: CSARDRTGSLYEQYF

J gene: TRBJ2-2
V gene: TRBV9
CDR3 protein: CASSVAAGELFF

J gene: TRBJ2-5
V gene: TRBV9
CDR3 protein: CASSLTGTSIETQYF

J gene: TRBJ2-7
V gene: TRBV4-1
CDR3 protein: CASSQDLEGAYEQYF

J gene: TRBJ2-7
V gene: TRBV4-1
CDR3 protein: CASSQSPTGYEQYF

J gene: TRBJ2-7
V gene: TRBV12-3/TRBV12-4
CDR3 protein: CASSSGTVVTLEQYF

J gene: TRBJ2-5
V gene: TRBV20-1
CDR3 protein: CSASDPFDPGLDRETQYF

J gene: TRBJ2-7
V gene: TRBV10-3
CDR3 protein: CAITETGAAYEQYF

J gene: TRBJ2-7
V gene: TRBV28
CDR3 protein: CASSWSRGQGVYEQYF

J gene: TRBJ2-3
V gene: TRBV20-1
CDR3 protein: CSAPPGTAYSDTQYF

J gene: TRBJ2-7
V gene: TRBV7-8
CDR3 protein: CASSLGQVIDYEQYF

J gene: TRBJ2-5
V gene: TRBV5-1
CDR3 protein: CASSLNWIQETQYF

J gene: TRBJ2-1
V gene: TRBV6-2/TRBV6-3
CDR3 protein: CASSYAAGGYNEQFF

J gene: TRBJ1-1
V gene: TRBV7-8
CDR3 protein: CASGPRGGDTEAFF

J gene: TRBJ2-1
V gene: TRBV5-6
CDR3 protein: CASSFGTFNEQFF

J gene: TRBJ2-1
V gene: TRBV7-9
CDR3 protein: CASSPRDGYYNEQFF

J gene: TRBJ2-3
V gene: TRBV5-5
CDR3 protein: CASSLWDRGTDTQYF

J gene: TRBJ2-7
V gene: TRBV7-9
CDR3 protein: CASSLNWGYEQYF

J gene: TRBJ2-3
V gene: TRBV9
CDR3 protein: CASNPGQVSDTQYF

J gene: TRBJ1-4
V gene: TRBV12-3/TRBV12-4
CDR3 protein: CASSILVNEKLFF

J gene: TRBJ2-6
V gene: TRBV7-8
CDR3 protein: CASSAAVVLGANVLTF

J gene: TRBJ2-7
V gene: TRBV5-1
CDR3 protein: CASSLEGLAGAETYEQYF

J gene: TRBJ2-3
V gene: TRBV2
CDR3 protein: CASSLRRGGSSDTQYF